The sample holds a few counts of the clone carrying this T cell receptor (beta chain). No antigen is known for it. This sample is part of a study of vaccination and CD4 T cells after COVID-19. This CDR3 comprises 17 residues. The germline V gene has CDR1 SGHTA and CDR2 FQGNSA. The ends lost 2 bases at V and 6 bases at J; junction bases unmatched: 10. Treatment specified: roughly 11-day PBMC culture with coronavirus spike peptide pools or control peptides (ViraFEST assay). Harvesting of the unexposed donor's CD4+ T cells predated the COVID-19 pandemic (2011-2018). The Oncomine TCR Beta short-read assay sequenced DNA from cultured CD4+ T cells. TCRdb fed the PCR reads into MiXCR, producing one record per CDR3 protein. The data show approximately 7,000 distinct CDR3 sequences, roughly 38% seen once.

The gene calls are TRBV7-2 and TRBJ2-3; 11 nucleotides line up with TRBD2. The sequenced sample consisted of CD4+ T cells from blood, cultured in vitro. The receptor was derived from a human donor in good health. CDR3: CASSLNLAGGGSDTQYF. Written as DNA, the CDR3 is TGTGCCAGCAGCTTAAATCTAGCGGGGGGAGGGTCCGATACGCAGTATTTT. Full variable domain (missing parts from reference TRBV7-2 and TRBJ2-3): GAGVSQSPSNKVTEKGKDVELRCDPISGHTALYWYRQSLGQGLEFLIYFQGNSAPDKSGLPSDRFSAERTGGSVSTLTIQRTQQEDSAVYLCASSLNLAGGGSDTQYFGPGTRLTVL.